One and the same sample provided the 5 T cell receptor beta chains below, sequenced in a study of blood T cell repertoires in COVID-19. Generated by immunoSEQ multiplex PCR, the TCRdb table keeps only in-frame clones and is missing some. The sample has 200,000 to 250,000 clones; under 90% are singletons. The sequenced sample consisted of peripheral blood. These receptors originate from a woman older than 75 with COVID-19, enrolled during active disease.

The CDR3 DNA sequence: TGTGCCAGCAGCTTTTATACAGGGGCGGCCTACGAGCAGTACTTC. Residues: CASSFYTGAAYEQYF. The V gene is TRBV5-5, the J gene TRBJ2-7, with 7 bases that match TRBD1. CDR3 length: 15 residues. Per germline, CDR1 SGHKS and CDR2 YYEKEE (reference sequence). The ends lost 2 bases at V and 2 bases at J; junction bases unmatched: 7.

J is TRBJ1-1 and V is TRBV6-1; D is uncertain. There are 17 residues in the CDR3. V dropped 0 bases and J dropped 0 bases, with 14 bases sitting between them. CDR1 MNHNS and CDR2 SASEGT come from the germline V gene. The chain's CDR3 is CASSEAWWRVMNTEAFF. CDR3 nucleotide sequence: TGTGCCAGCAGTGAAGCGTGGTGGCGGGTCATGAACACTGAAGCTTTCTTT.

V is TRBV19 and J is TRBJ2-3; tentatively, D is TRBD2 (5 bases). The V end was cut by 3 bases, the J end by 2 bases, with 15 bases between. The CDR3 is 16 amino acids. Germline loops: CDR1 LNHDA, CDR2 SQIVND (reference sequence). The CDR3: CASSIGPLLVTDTQYF. The CDR3 nucleotides are TGTGCCAGTAGTATCGGACCCTTACTAGTCACAGATACGCAGTATTTT.

The chain employs TRBV18 and TRBJ1-2; 11 bases are a match to TRBD1. The CDR3 contains 14 residues. J lost 8 bases, V lost 5 bases, and 7 bases had no gene match. Per the germline V gene, CDR1 is KGHSH and CDR2 is LQKENI. In nucleotides, the CDR3 is TGTGCCAGCTCAGGATGGACAGGGGGCTCCGGCTACACCTTC. As protein: CASSGWTGGSGYTF.

Notes on this clone: Different DNA sequences within this sample yield the same CDR3. The chain links TRBV12-3 or TRBV12-4 to TRBJ1-5; D call uncertain. This CDR3 spans 13 amino acids. V lost 6 bases and J lost 2, with 8 bases in between. The CDR3 sequence: CASSPGGNQPQHF. For the CDR3, the DNA is TGTGCCAGCAGCCCCGGGGGCAATCAGCCCCAGCATTTT.